The 14 T cell receptor beta chains presented below share a single source sample, sequenced in a study of blood T cell repertoires in COVID-19. Method: immunoSEQ multiplex PCR; TCRdb's copy keeps in-frame clones and lacks some. The profile shows a few hundred thousand clones, over 75% of them singletons. Sequencing was carried out using peripheral blood. The source of these receptors is a woman aged 70-85 years with COVID-19, enrolled during active disease.

This clone was detected once. V and J are TRBV6-2 or TRBV6-3 and TRBJ1-1; the D gene is possibly TRBD1 (6 bases). The germline V gene has CDR1 MNHEY and CDR2 SVGEGT. V lost 5 bases and J 2 bases, leaving 9 bases between the germline ends. The length of the CDR3 is 13 residues. The CDR3 protein is CASSRQVNTEAFF. CDR3 nucleotides: TGTGCCAGCAGTAGACAGGTTAACACTGAAGCTTTCTTT.

The J gene is TRBJ1-4, the V gene TRBV6-5, with D possibly matching TRBD1 (6 bases). The V gene lost 2 bases and the J gene lost 5 bases, with 12 bases spanning the gap. The CDR3 extends over 15 amino acids. CDR1 and CDR2 from the germline V gene are MNHEY and SVGAGI. CDR3 DNA: TGTGCCAGCAGTTACGGTGGGGGCGTCAATGAAAAACTGTTTTTT. It encodes CASSYGGGVNEKLFF.

The chain joins TRBV10-3 to TRBJ1-5, with 7 bases that match TRBD1. CDR1 is ENHRY, CDR2 SYGVKD, per germline. J lost 6 bases, V lost 2 bases, and 7 bases had no gene match. CDR3 size: 15 residues. The CDR3 DNA is TGTGCCATCAGTGAGGAGGGGGCGAGGGGTCAGCCCCAGCATTTT. It encodes CAISEEGARGQPQHF.

The V gene is TRBV27, the J gene TRBJ1-1, with D maybe TRBD1 (5 bases). Trimming removed 2 bases from V and 6 bases from J, with 7 bases in between. Germline assignment: CDR1 MNHEY and CDR2 SMNVEV (reference sequence). This CDR3 is 12 amino acids long. CDR3 DNA sequence: TGTGCCAGCAGTTTAGGGGGGTCTGAAGCTTTCTTT. It yields the protein CASSLGGSEAFF.

The V call is TRBV11-2, the J call TRBJ1-1; D possibly corresponds to TRBD1 (5 bases). Germline CDR1 reads SGHAT; CDR2 reads FQNNGV. The ends were cut back, 4 bases at V and 4 bases at J, with 7 bases in the middle. The CDR3 covers 12 residues. In DNA, the CDR3 is TGTGCCAGCAGCTCGGGGGGCACTGAAGCTTTCTTT. This codes for CASSSGGTEAFF.

The CDR3: CASSQDSGRGFSYEQYF. In DNA form, the CDR3 reads TGTGCCAGCAGCCAAGACAGCGGGAGGGGGTTCTCCTACGAGCAGTACTTC. The chain recombines TRBV4-2 with TRBJ2-7; 10 positions agree with TRBD2. The CDR3 loop spans 17 amino acids. V lost 0 bases to trimming and J lost 0 bases; unmatched junction nucleotides: 5. Germline V gives CDR1 LGHNA, CDR2 YNFKEQ.

The genes are TRBV7-2 and TRBJ2-7; 8 nucleotides agree with TRBD2. Trimming took 3 bases from V and 2 from J; bases not matched to a gene: 3. The germline CDR1 and CDR2 sequences are SGHTA and FQGNSA. The CDR3 contains 14 residues. The CDR3 region has the DNA TGTGCCAGCAGCTTGACTAGCGTTGCCTACGAGCAGTACTTC. Amino acids: CASSLTSVAYEQYF. The whole variable domain, filled in from reference TRBV7-2 and TRBJ2-7, reads GAGVSQSPSNKVTEKGKDVELRCDPISGHTALYWYRQSLGQGLEFLIYFQGNSAPDKSGLPSDRFSAERTGGSVSTLTIQRTQQEDSAVYLCASSLTSVAYEQYFGPGTRLTVT.

The V call is TRBV11-2, the J call TRBJ1-4; D is uncertain. Germline CDR1 SGHAT, CDR2 FQNNGV. This CDR3 region has 12 residues. With 1 base removed from V and 7 bases from J, the gap between germline ends came to 4 bases. CDR3 sequence (DNA): TGTGCCAGCAGCTTAGGCGGTGAAAAACTGTTTTTT. As protein: CASSLGGEKLFF.

V is TRBV5-1 and J is TRBJ2-1; the D gene is possibly TRBD2 (6 bases). The CDR3 is 15 residues long. Trimming stripped 0 bases from V and 0 bases from J, with 7 bases between. In germline, CDR1 is SGHRS, CDR2 YFSETQ. CDR3 nucleotide sequence: TGCGCCAGCAGCTTGGCTAGCGTCTCCTACAATGAGCAGTTCTTC. Amino acid sequence: CASSLASVSYNEQFF.

The chain carries TRBV6-5 and TRBJ1-1; possibly TRBD1 for D (6 bases). Germline CDR1 is MNHEY and CDR2 is SVGAGI. The ends were cut back, 11 bases at V and 0 bases at J, with 13 bases in the middle. The CDR3 is made up of 13 amino acids. For the CDR3, the DNA is TGTGCCTCCAAAAGGGGGATGAACACTGAAGCTTTCTTT. Protein sequence: CASKRGMNTEAFF.

The rearrangement joins TRBV15 to TRBJ2-2; 9 bases agree with TRBD1. Losses at the gene ends were 5 bases for V and 2 bases for J; bases not matched to a gene: 9. Germline assignment: CDR1 LNHNV and CDR2 YYDKDF (reference sequence). CDR3 length: 17 residues. CDR3 sequence reads: CATSAKKGQGNTGELFF. The CDR3 DNA reads TGTGCCACCAGCGCAAAAAAGGGACAGGGAAACACCGGGGAGCTGTTTTTT.

This clone appeared a few times. This chain joins TRBV7-2 and TRBJ2-7; 8 bases map to TRBD1. The CDR3 runs to 15 residues. With V trimmed by 4 bases and J by 5 bases, 10 bases remained unmatched. Germline-derived CDR1 and CDR2 are SGHTA and FQGNSA. CDR3 nucleotide sequence: TGTGCCAGCAGCTCACAGTTCGGGACAGGCGACGAGCAGTACTTC. It codes for CASSSQFGTGDEQYF.

This sequence joins TRBV5-4 and TRBJ2-5, with D perhaps matching TRBD2 (5 bases). V was pared by 6 bases and J by 5 bases, with 23 bases between. The CDR3 totals 16 residues. Per germline, CDR1 SGHNT and CDR2 YYREEE (reference sequence). CDR3 sequence reads: CASIRGGPQSRETQYF. DNA for the CDR3: TGTGCCAGCATCCGAGGAGGACCGCAGTCCCGGGAGACCCAGTACTTC.

The chain employs TRBV6-5 and TRBJ1-5; D uncertain. Germline CDR1 MNHEY, CDR2 SVGAGI. The CDR3 spans 14 residues. V lost 10 bases and J lost 4, with 17 bases in between. CDR3 protein: CATSSEVLNQPQHF. The CDR3 DNA sequence: TGTGCCACCTCGTCGGAGGTCTTAAATCAGCCCCAGCATTTT.